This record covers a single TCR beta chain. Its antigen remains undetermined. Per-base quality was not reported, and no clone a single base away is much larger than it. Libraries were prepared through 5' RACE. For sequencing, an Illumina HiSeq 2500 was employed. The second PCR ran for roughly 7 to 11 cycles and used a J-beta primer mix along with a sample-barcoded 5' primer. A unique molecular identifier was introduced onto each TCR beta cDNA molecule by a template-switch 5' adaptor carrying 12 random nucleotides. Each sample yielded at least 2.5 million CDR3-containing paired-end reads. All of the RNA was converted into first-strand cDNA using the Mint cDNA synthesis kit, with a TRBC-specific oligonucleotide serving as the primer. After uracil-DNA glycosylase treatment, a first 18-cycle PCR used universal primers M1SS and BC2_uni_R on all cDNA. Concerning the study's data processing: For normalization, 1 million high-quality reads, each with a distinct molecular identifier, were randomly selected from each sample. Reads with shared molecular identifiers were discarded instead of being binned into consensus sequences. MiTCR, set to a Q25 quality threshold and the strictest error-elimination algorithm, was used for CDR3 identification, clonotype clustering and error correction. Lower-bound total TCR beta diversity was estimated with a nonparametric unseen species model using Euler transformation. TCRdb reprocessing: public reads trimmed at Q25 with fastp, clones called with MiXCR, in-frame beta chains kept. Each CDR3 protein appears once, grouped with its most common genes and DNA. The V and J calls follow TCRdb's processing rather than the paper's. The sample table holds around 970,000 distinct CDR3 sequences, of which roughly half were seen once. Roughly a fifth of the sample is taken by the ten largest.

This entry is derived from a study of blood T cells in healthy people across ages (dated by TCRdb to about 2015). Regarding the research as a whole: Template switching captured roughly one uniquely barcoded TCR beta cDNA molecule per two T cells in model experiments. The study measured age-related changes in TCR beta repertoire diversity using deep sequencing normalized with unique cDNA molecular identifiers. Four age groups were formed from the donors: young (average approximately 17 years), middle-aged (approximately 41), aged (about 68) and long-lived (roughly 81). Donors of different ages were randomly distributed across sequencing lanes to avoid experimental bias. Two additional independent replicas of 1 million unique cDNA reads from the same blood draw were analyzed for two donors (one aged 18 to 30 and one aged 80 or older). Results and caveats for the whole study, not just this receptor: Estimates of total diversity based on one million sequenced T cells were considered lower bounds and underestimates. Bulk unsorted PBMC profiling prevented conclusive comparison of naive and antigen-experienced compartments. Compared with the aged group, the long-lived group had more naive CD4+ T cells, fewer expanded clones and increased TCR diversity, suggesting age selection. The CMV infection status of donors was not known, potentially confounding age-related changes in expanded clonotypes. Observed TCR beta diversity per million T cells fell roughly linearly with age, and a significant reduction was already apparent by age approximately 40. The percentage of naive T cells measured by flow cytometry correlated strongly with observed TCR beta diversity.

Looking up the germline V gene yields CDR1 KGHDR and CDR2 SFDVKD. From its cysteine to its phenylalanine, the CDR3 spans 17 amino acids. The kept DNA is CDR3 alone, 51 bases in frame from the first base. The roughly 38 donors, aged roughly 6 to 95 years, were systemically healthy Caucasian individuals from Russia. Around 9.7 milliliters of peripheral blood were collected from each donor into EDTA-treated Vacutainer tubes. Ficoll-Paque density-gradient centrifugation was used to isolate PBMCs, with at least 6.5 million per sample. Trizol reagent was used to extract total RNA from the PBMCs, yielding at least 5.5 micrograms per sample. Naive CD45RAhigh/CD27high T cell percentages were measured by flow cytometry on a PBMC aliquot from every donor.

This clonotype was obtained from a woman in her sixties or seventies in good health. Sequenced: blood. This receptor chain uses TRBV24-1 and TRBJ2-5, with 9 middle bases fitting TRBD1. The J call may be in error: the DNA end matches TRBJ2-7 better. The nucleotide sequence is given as TGTGCCACCAGTGACTCCAATTCTGGGACAGGGTACGCCGAGCAGTACTTC. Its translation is CATSDSNSGTGYAEQYF.